A selection of T cell receptor beta chains follows, all from one sample in a study of T cells after yellow fever vaccination. TCRdb processed the 5' RACE reads anew with MiXCR; each CDR3 protein has one entry. Altogether roughly 310,000 distinct CDR3 sequences are present, more than 8.5% being singletons, with the ten largest covering more than 15%. The specimen comprised PBMCs, sampled on the day of the first yellow fever vaccination. These TCRs come from a man aged 18 to 29 who received the YFV17D yellow fever vaccine. CDR3s leave out the opening cysteine and the closing phenylalanine or tryptophan.

len: 13; j_gene: TRBJ1-2; v_gene: TRBV5-1; CDR3aa: ASSLAGTGYYGYT
len: 13; j_gene: TRBJ1-2; v_gene: TRBV6-1; CDR3aa: ASSLYGDGGYGYT
len: 12; j_gene: TRBJ2-7; v_gene: TRBV27; CDR3aa: ASSLPARPDEQY
len: 11; j_gene: TRBJ2-2; v_gene: TRBV29-1; CDR3aa: SVEGGNTGELF
len: 13; j_gene: TRBJ2-1; v_gene: TRBV28; CDR3aa: ASRTEDRATNEQF
len: 15; j_gene: TRBJ1-3; v_gene: TRBV20-1; CDR3aa: SAREWGGPIAGNTIY
len: 13; j_gene: TRBJ2-2; v_gene: TRBV20-1; CDR3aa: SASSGAANTRELF
len: 15; j_gene: TRBJ2-2; v_gene: TRBV7-6; CDR3aa: ASSLAVGQVNTGELF
len: 11; j_gene: TRBJ2-1; v_gene: TRBV19; CDR3aa: ASSGRQGYEQF
len: 13; j_gene: TRBJ2-1; v_gene: TRBV13; CDR3aa: ASSLGSPSGNEQF
len: 13; j_gene: TRBJ1-1; v_gene: TRBV12-3/TRBV12-4; CDR3aa: ASTTGGSLNTEAF
len: 11; j_gene: TRBJ1-5; v_gene: TRBV9; CDR3aa: ASSRGENQPQH
len: 11; j_gene: TRBJ2-1; v_gene: TRBV29-1; CDR3aa: SVQGISVNEQF
len: 14; j_gene: TRBJ1-4; v_gene: TRBV7-2; CDR3aa: ASSAKVRGSNEKLF
len: 12; j_gene: TRBJ2-1; v_gene: TRBV4-3; CDR3aa: ASSQDRSGSEQF
len: 12; j_gene: TRBJ1-1; v_gene: TRBV27; CDR3aa: ASRRLEGNTEAF
len: 10; j_gene: TRBJ1-6; v_gene: TRBV7-6; CDR3aa: ASSSLNSPLH
len: 14; j_gene: TRBJ2-2; v_gene: TRBV7-2; CDR3aa: ASSWTGTSDTGELF
len: 14; j_gene: TRBJ2-3; v_gene: TRBV4-3; CDR3aa: ASSQSERGSTDTQY
len: 14; j_gene: TRBJ1-2; v_gene: TRBV4-2; CDR3aa: ASSLGFLWGSDGYT
len: 10; j_gene: TRBJ1-2; v_gene: TRBV7-6; CDR3aa: ASSPSSEGYT
len: 12; j_gene: TRBJ2-1; v_gene: TRBV11-2; CDR3aa: ASSLYDSNNEQF
len: 14; j_gene: TRBJ1-3; v_gene: TRBV7-8; CDR3aa: ASSSRQADSGNTIY
len: 12; j_gene: TRBJ1-6; v_gene: TRBV16; CDR3aa: ASSQRQGFSPLH
len: 13; j_gene: TRBJ1-6; v_gene: TRBV7-9; CDR3aa: ASSLAATGNSPLH
len: 13; j_gene: TRBJ2-3; v_gene: TRBV11-3; CDR3aa: ASSKTLGRTDTQY
len: 14; j_gene: TRBJ1-1; v_gene: TRBV7-9; CDR3aa: ASSLVGATIDTEAF
len: 13; j_gene: TRBJ1-1; v_gene: TRBV2; CDR3aa: ASKAGGFLGTEAF
len: 11; j_gene: TRBJ2-2; v_gene: TRBV4-3; CDR3aa: ASSPTRRRELF
len: 12; j_gene: TRBJ2-3; v_gene: TRBV20-1; CDR3aa: SARGGLLTDTQY
len: 14; j_gene: TRBJ2-1; v_gene: TRBV12-3/TRBV12-4; CDR3aa: ASSPLLGWGIHEQF
len: 12; j_gene: TRBJ1-6; v_gene: TRBV23-1; CDR3aa: ASSQAGVNSPLH